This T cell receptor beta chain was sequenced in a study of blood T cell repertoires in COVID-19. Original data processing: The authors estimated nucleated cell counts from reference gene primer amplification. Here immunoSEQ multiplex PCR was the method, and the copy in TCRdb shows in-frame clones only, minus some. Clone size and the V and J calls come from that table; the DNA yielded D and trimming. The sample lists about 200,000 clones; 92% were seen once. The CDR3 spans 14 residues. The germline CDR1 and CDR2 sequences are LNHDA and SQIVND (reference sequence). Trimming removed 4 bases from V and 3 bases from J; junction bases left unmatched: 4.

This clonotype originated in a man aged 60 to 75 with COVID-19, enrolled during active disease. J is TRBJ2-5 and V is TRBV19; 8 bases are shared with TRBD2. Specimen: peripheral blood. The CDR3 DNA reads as TGTGCCAGTAGTACTTCGGGGGGGAAAGAGACCCAGTACTTC. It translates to CASSTSGGKETQYF.